This is a list of T cell receptor beta chains from one sample in a study of blood T cells in healthy people across ages. TCRdb ran MiXCR on the 5' RACE reads and lists one entry per CDR3 protein. In the table there are 1.5 million to 2 million distinct CDR3 sequences, approximately 30% of which are singletons. What was sequenced was blood. Receptors were obtained from a young woman in good health. Each CDR3 is given with its conserved first and last residue. D genes are given only for firm matches. Clone sizes are given selectively: once, few, many, or a class where the clone is expanded.

d_call j_call clone_size v_call cdr3_aa cdr3_nt
- TRBJ2-1 - TRBV5-1 CASGLNYPEDEQFF TGCGCCAGCGGCTTGAACTACCCTGAGGATGAGCAGTTCTTC
TRBD1 TRBJ2-1 few TRBV15 CATSRSTGGSYNEQFF TGTGCCACCAGCAGAAGTACAGGGGGGTCCTACAATGAGCAGTTCTTC
- TRBJ1-6 few TRBV5-5 CASSVLEYNSPLHF TGTGCCAGCAGTGTGCTGGAATATAATTCACCCCTCCACTTT
- TRBJ2-3 - TRBV10-2 CASTRDKTTDTQYF TGCGCCAGCACGAGGGACAAGACCACAGATACGCAGTATTTT
TRBD2 TRBJ2-7 - TRBV20-1 CSARDPVSGDPGKQYF TGCAGTGCTAGAGATCCCGTTAGCGGGGACCCTGGGAAGCAGTACTTC
TRBD1 TRBJ2-7 few TRBV18 CARSLDRGGYEQYF TGTGCCCGCTCACTCGACAGGGGGGGCTACGAGCAGTACTTC
- TRBJ2-3 - TRBV29-1 CSVRIADTDTQYF TGCAGCGTTCGAATAGCGGACACAGATACGCAGTATTTT
TRBD1 TRBJ2-5 few TRBV27 CASSLRQGSGETQYF TGTGCCAGCAGCCTAAGACAGGGAAGTGGAGAGACCCAGTACTTC
- TRBJ1-1 - TRBV12-5 CASGLSGWSNTEAFF TGTGCTAGTGGTTTGTCCGGGTGGAGCAACACTGAAGCTTTCTTT
- TRBJ1-2 - TRBV10-2 CASRTGRADYGYTF TGCGCCAGCAGGACCGGCAGGGCGGACTATGGCTACACCTTC
TRBD1 TRBJ2-4 few TRBV6-2/TRBV6-3 CASSKTGSKNIQYF TGTGCCAGCAGTAAGACAGGGTCCAAAAACATTCAGTACTTC
- TRBJ2-7 many TRBV20-1 CSASARDYEQYF TGCAGTGCTAGTGCAAGAGACTACGAGCAGTACTTC
- TRBJ1-2 - TRBV6-5 CAGSPADLTVDYTF TGTGCCGGCAGCCCAGCTGACCTCACGGTCGACTACACCTTC
- TRBJ2-2 - TRBV20-1 CSAKYQAGELFF TGCAGTGCTAAGTATCAGGCCGGGGAGCTGTTTTTT
- TRBJ2-7 many TRBV5-1 CASSDGHNEQYF TGCGCCAGCAGCGACGGACACAACGAGCAGTACTTC
- TRBJ1-1 - TRBV7-9 CASSSRGRSMNTEAFF TGTGCCAGCAGCTCCCGGGGCAGGAGTATGAACACTGAAGCTTTCTTT
TRBD1 TRBJ2-3 few TRBV5-1 CASKGTGGTDTQYF TGCGCCAGCAAAGGGACAGGGGGAACAGATACGCAGTATTTT
- TRBJ1-1 - TRBV9 CASGLDSSNTEAFF TGTGCCAGCGGGTTGGACAGTTCGAACACTGAAGCTTTCTTT
- TRBJ2-1 few TRBV5-5 CASTLSDGEQFF TGTGCCAGCACCTTAAGCGACGGAGAGCAGTTCTTC
- TRBJ1-2 once TRBV29-1 CSVAQAGGGYGHTF TGCAGCGTTGCACAAGCGGGCGGGGGCTATGGCCACACCTTC
- TRBJ1-2 many TRBV24-1 CATSDSDGNYGYTF TGTGCCACCAGTGACTCGGACGGAAACTATGGCTACACCTTC
- TRBJ1-1 - TRBV7-9 CASRFWGENTEAFF TGTGCCAGCCGCTTTTGGGGCGAAAACACTGAAGCTTTCTTT
TRBD2 TRBJ2-1 many TRBV6-2/TRBV6-3 CASLRTSGSEQFF TGTGCCAGCCTTCGAACTAGCGGGAGTGAGCAGTTCTTC
- TRBJ2-3 few TRBV4-3 CASSQEGDIRTDTQYF TGCGCCAGCAGCCAAGAAGGAGACATCCGCACAGATACGCAGTATTTT
TRBD1 TRBJ1-1 many TRBV20-1 CSARDPQGGTEAFF TGCAGTGCTAGAGATCCACAGGGGGGGACTGAAGCTTTCTTT
- TRBJ2-1 few TRBV2 CASSEALRRSEQFF TGTGCCAGCAGTGAAGCGCTTCGAAGGAGTGAGCAGTTCTTC
- TRBJ1-2 few TRBV9 CASSANSGGYTF TGTGCCAGCAGCGCGAATTCTGGGGGCTACACCTTC
- TRBJ2-2 - TRBV5-1 CASSSDTGSVPGELFF TGCGCCAGCAGCTCGGACACAGGGTCGGTCCCCGGGGAGCTGTTTTTT
- TRBJ2-3 - TRBV20-1 CSAKRVRETQYF TGCAGTGCCAAGCGGGTCCGCGAGACGCAGTATTTT
TRBD2 TRBJ2-2 - TRBV15 CATSSPLGGRNTGERFF TGTGCCACCAGCAGTCCCCTTGGCGGGAGGAACACCGGGGAGCGGTTTTTT
- TRBJ2-7 - TRBV3-1 CASTHRGSSYEQYF TGTGCCAGCACCCATAGGGGAAGCTCCTACGAGCAGTACTTC
- TRBJ1-1 - TRBV29-1 CSAIHRGPNTEAFF TGCAGCGCAATCCACCGGGGTCCTAACACTGAAGCTTTCTTT
TRBD1 TRBJ1-2 - TRBV5-6 CASSTSGQLIYGYTF TGTGCCAGCAGCACCTCGGGACAGTTGATCTATGGCTACACCTTC
TRBD2 TRBJ2-1 - TRBV24-1 CATSEVGGSYNEQFF TGTGCCACCAGTGAAGTGGGGGGGAGTTACAATGAGCAGTTCTTC
- TRBJ2-4 many TRBV5-1 CASSLQAGGDIQYF TGCGCCAGCAGCTTACAGGCTGGAGGGGACATTCAGTACTTC
TRBD2 TRBJ2-1 - TRBV7-9 CASSPRTREGPNEQFF TGTGCCAGCAGCCCTCGAACCCGGGAGGGGCCCAATGAGCAGTTCTTC
TRBD2 TRBJ2-1 few TRBV6-1 CASRSGGHATYNEQFF TGTGCCAGCAGAAGCGGGGGCCACGCTACTTACAATGAGCAGTTCTTC
- TRBJ2-3 once TRBV12-3/TRBV12-4 CASSLVRERTDAQYF TGTGCCAGCAGTTTAGTCAGGGAACGCACAGATGCGCAGTATTTT
TRBD2 TRBJ2-4 - TRBV20-1 CSARRLAGGGPYGQYF TGCAGTGCTAGACGACTAGCGGGAGGGGGCCCCTACGGGCAGTACTTC
- TRBJ1-5 many TRBV6-6 CASSYSQGNQPQHF TGTGCCAGCAGTTACTCACAAGGCAATCAGCCCCAGCATTTT
- TRBJ1-5 - TRBV18 CASSPTWQGSQPQHF TGTGCCAGCTCACCAACATGGCAGGGGAGTCAGCCCCAGCATTTT
- TRBJ1-5 few TRBV5-1 CASRADPDNQPQHF TGCGCCAGCAGAGCGGACCCCGACAATCAGCCCCAGCATTTT
TRBD2 TRBJ2-7 - TRBV5-6 CASSSTWGTRAYEQYF TGTGCCAGCAGCTCCACCTGGGGGACTAGAGCCTACGAGCAGTACTTC
- TRBJ2-4 - TRBV20-1 CSAAGLPTTNEQYF TGCAGTGCGGCAGGATTACCCACAACGAATGAGCAGTACTTC
TRBD2 TRBJ2-1 - TRBV6-2/TRBV6-3 CASSYASSGVSYNEQFF TGTGCCAGCAGTTACGCGTCTAGCGGGGTCTCCTACAATGAGCAGTTCTTC
- TRBJ2-7 few TRBV11-2 CASSLGEIGYEQYF TGTGCCAGCAGCTTAGGGGAGATTGGTTACGAGCAGTACTTC
- TRBJ1-1 few TRBV4-2 CASSRDLGTEAFF TGTGCCAGCAGCCGAGACCTGGGCACTGAAGCTTTCTTT
- TRBJ1-6 - TRBV11-2 CASSHWDTPLRALHF TGTGCCAGCAGCCACTGGGACACTCCCCTTAGGGCCCTCCACTTT
TRBD2 TRBJ2-5 - TRBV30 CAWSPRTSGGKETQYF TGTGCCTGGAGTCCCCGGACTAGCGGGGGAAAGGAGACCCAGTACTTC
TRBD1 TRBJ2-3 few TRBV24-1 CATSDIRTGEDTQYF TGTGCCACCAGTGACATACGGACAGGGGAGGATACGCAGTATTTT
TRBD1 TRBJ2-7 many TRBV5-1 CASSFSGTGGSYEQYF TGCGCCAGCAGCTTCTCCGGGACAGGGGGCTCCTACGAGCAGTACTTC
TRBD2 TRBJ2-5 few TRBV10-2 CASSDQRGGLTQYF TGCGCCAGCAGTGACCAGCGGGGGGGCCTGACCCAGTACTTC
- TRBJ2-1 once TRBV14 CTSSHQDRVFYNEQFF TGTACCAGCAGCCACCAGGACAGAGTATTCTACAATGAGCAGTTCTTC